This T cell receptor beta chain was captured by sequencing in a study of T cells after yellow fever vaccination. TCRdb re-derived calls from the 5' RACE reads in MiXCR, one entry per CDR3 protein. In the table there are 620,000 or so distinct CDR3 sequences, approximately 13% of which are singletons. The CDR3 contains 13 residues. With 4 bases removed from V and 1 base from J, the gap between germline ends came to 10 bases. The germline V gene has CDR1 GTSNPN and CDR2 SVGIG (reference sequence). The sequence came from a young man who received the YFV17D yellow fever vaccine. The J gene is TRBJ2-5, the V gene TRBV30; maybe TRBD2 (6 bases). The sequences come from PBMCs, collected on the day of the yellow fever booster vaccination. CDR3 protein: CAWTGGTQETQYF. CDR3 in DNA: TGTGCCTGGACTGGCGGGACCCAAGAGACCCAGTACTTC. Looking up the rest from reference TRBV30 and TRBJ2-5 gives the full variable domain: SQTIHQWPATLVQPVGSPLSLECTVEGTSNPNLYWYRQAAGRGLQLLFYSVGIGQISSEVPQNLSASRPQDRQFILSSKKLLLSDSGFYLCAWTGGTQETQYFGPGTRLLVL.